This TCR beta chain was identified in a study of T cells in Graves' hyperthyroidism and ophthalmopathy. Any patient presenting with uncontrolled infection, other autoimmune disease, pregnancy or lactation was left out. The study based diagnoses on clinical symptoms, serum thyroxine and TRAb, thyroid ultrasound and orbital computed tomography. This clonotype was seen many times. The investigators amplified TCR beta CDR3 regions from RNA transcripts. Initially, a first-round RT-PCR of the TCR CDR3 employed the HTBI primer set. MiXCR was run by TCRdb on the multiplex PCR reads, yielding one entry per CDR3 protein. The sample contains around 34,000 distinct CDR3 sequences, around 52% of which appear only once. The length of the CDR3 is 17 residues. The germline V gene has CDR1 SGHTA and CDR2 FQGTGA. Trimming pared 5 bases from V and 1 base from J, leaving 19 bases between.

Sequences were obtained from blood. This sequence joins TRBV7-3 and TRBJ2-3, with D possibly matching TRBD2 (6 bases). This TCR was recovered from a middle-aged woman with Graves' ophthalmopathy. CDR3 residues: CASSRGVLGYGTDTQYF. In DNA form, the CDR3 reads TGTGCCAGCAGCCGCGGGGTTTTAGGATACGGCACAGATACGCAGTATTTT.